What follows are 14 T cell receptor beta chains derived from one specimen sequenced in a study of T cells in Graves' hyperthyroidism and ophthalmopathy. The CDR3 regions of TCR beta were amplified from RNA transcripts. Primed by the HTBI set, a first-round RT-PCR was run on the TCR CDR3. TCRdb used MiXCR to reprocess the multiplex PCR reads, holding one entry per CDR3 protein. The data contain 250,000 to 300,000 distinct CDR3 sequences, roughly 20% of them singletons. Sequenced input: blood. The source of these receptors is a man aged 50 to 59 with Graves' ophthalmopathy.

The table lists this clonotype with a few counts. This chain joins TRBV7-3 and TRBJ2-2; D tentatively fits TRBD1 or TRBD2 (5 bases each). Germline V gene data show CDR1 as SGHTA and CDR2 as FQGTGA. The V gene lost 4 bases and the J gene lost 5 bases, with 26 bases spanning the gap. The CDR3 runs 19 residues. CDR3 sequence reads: CASSSGRLGVHEKTGELFF. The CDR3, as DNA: TGTGCCAGCAGCTCCGGCCGGTTGGGGGTACACGAAAAAACCGGGGAGCTGTTTTTT.

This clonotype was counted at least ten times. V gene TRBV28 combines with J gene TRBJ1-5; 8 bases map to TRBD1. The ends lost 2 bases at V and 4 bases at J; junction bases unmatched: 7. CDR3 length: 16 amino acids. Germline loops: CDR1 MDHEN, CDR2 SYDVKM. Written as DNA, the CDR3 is TGTGCCAGCAGTTTAGCGCAGGACAGGGTGAATCAGCCCCAGCATTTT. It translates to CASSLAQDRVNQPQHF.

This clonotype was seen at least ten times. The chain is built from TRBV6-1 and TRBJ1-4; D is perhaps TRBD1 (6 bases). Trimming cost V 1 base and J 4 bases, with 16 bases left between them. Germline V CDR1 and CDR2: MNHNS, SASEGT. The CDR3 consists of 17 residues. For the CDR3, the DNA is TGTGCCAGCAGTGAAGGTTCGGGGGCCTCTTTTAATGAAAAACTGTTTTTT. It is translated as CASSEGSGASFNEKLFF.

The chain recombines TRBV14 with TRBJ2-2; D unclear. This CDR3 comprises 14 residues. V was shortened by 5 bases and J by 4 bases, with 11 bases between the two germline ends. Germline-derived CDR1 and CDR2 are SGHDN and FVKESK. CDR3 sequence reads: CASSNSPSTGELFF. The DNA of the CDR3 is TGTGCCAGCAGCAATTCGCCTAGCACCGGGGAGCTGTTTTTT.

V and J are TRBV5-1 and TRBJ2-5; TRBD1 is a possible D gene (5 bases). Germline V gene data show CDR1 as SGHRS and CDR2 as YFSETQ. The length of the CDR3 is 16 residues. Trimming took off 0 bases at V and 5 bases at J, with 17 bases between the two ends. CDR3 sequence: CASSLATGVLGETQYF. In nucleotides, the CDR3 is TGCGCCAGCAGCTTGGCCACAGGAGTCCTGGGGGAGACCCAGTACTTC.

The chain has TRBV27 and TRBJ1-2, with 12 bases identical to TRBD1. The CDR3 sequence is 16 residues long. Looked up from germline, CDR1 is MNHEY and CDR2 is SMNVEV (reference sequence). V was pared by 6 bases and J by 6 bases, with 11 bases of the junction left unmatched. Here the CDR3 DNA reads TGTGCCAGCAGGCGAGAGAGCGGGACAGGGGGCGATGGCTACACCTTC. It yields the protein CASRRESGTGGDGYTF.

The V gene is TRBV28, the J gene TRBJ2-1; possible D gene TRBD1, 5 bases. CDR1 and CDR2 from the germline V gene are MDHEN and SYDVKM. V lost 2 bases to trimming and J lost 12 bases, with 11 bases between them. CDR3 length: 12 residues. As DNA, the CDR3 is TGTGCCAGCAGTTTAGGAAATACAGGGCAGTTCTTC. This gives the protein CASSLGNTGQFF.

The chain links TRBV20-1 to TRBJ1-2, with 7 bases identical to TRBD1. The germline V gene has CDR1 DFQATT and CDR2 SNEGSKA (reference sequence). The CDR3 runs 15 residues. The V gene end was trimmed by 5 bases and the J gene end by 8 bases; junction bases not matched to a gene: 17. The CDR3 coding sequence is TGCAGTGCTTCCAAGGGGGGACAGAGGGCGTTAGGCTACACCTTC. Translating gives CSASKGGQRALGYTF.

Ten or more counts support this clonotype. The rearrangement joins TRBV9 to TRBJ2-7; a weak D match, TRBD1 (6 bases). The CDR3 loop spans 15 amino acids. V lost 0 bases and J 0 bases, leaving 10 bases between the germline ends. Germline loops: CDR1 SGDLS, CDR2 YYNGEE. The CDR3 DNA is TGTGCCAGCAGCGTAGATGACAGGCCCTCCTACGAGCAGTACTTC. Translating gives CASSVDDRPSYEQYF.

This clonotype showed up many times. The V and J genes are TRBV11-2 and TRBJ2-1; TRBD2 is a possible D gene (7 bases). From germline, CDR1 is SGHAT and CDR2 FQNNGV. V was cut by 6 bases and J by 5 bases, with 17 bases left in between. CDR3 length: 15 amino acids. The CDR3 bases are TGTGCCAGCAGGGCCGTTCGGGGGGCGGACAATGAGCAGTTCTTC. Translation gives CASRAVRGADNEQFF.

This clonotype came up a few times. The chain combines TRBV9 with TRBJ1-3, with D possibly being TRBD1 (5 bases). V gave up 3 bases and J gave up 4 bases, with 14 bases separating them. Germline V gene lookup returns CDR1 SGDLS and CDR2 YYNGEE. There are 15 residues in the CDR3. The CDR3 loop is CASSAGDGSGNTIYF. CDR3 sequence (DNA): TGTGCCAGCAGCGCGGGGGACGGTTCAGGAAACACCATATATTTT.

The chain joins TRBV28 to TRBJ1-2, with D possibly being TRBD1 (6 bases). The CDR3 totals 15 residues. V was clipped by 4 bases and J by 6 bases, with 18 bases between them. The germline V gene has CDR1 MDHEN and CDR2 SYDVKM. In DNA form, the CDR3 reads TGTGCCAGCAGTTCTCCCCTCACAGGGATCGATGGCTACACCTTC. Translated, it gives CASSSPLTGIDGYTF.

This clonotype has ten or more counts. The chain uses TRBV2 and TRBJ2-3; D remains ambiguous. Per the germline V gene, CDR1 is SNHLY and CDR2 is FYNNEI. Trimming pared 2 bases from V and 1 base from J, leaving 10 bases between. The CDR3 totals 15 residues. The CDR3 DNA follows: TGTGCCAGCAGTGAACATGCCACTCGCACAGATACGCAGTATTTT. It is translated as CASSEHATRTDTQYF.

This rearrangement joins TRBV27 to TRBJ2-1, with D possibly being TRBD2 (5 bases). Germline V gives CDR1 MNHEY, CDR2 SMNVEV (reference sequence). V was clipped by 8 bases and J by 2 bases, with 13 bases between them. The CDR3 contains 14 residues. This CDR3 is CASSGIVTYNEQFF. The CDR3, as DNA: TGTGCCAGCTCGGGGATAGTGACCTACAATGAGCAGTTCTTC.